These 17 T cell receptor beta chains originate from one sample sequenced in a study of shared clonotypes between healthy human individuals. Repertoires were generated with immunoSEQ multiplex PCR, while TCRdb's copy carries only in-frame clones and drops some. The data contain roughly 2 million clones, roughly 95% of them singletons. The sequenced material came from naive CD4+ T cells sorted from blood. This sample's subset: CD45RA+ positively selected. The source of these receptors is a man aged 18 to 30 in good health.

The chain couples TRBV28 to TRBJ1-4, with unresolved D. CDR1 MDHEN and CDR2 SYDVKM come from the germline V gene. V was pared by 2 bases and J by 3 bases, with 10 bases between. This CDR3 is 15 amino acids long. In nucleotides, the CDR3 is TGTGCCAGCAGTTTAATTGCGGGTCCTAATGAAAAACTGTTTTTT. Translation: CASSLIAGPNEKLFF.

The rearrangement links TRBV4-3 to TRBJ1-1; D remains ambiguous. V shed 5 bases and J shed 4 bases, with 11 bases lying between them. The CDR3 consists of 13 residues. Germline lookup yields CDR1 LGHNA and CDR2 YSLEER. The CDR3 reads CASSEKHATEAFF. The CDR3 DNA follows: TGCGCCAGCAGCGAAAAACATGCCACTGAAGCTTTCTTT.

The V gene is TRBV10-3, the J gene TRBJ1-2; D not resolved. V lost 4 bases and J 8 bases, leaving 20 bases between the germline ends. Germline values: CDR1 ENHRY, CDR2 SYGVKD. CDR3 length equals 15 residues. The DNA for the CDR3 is TGTGCCATCAGTGTCAACCCCGGATCAACTGCCGGCTACACCTTC. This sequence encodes CAISVNPGSTAGYTF.

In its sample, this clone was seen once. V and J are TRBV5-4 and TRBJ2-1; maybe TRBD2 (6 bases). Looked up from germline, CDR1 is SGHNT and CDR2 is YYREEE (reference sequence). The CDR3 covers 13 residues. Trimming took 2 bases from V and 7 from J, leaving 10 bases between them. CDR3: CASSFGGVNEQFF. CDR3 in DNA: TGTGCCAGCAGCTTCGGCGGGGTTAATGAGCAGTTCTTC.

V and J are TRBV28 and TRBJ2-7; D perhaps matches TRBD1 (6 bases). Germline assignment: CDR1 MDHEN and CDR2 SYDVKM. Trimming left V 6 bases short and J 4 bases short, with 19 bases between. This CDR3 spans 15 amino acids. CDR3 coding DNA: TGTGCCAGCAGGTCGGGCCTGGTAGGGGGTTACGAGCAGTACTTC. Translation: CASRSGLVGGYEQYF.

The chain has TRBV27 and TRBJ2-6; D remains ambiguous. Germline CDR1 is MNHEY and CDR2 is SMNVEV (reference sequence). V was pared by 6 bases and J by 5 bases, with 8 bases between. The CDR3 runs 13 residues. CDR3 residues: CASRFSWANVLTF. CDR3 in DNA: TGTGCCAGCAGATTTTCTTGGGCCAACGTCCTGACTTTC.

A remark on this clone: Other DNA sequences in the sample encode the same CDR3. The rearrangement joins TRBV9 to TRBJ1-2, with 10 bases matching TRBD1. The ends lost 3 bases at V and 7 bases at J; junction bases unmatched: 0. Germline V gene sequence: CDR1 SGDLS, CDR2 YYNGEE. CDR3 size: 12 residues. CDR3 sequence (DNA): TGTGCCAGCAGCGGGGACAGGGGTGGCTACACCTTC. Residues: CASSGDRGGYTF. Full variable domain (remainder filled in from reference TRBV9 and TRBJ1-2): DSGVTQTPKHLITATGQRVTLRCSPRSGDLSVYWYQQSLDQGLQFLIQYYNGEERAKGNILERFSAQQFPDLHSELNLSSLELGDSALYFCASSGDRGGYTFGSGTRLTVV.

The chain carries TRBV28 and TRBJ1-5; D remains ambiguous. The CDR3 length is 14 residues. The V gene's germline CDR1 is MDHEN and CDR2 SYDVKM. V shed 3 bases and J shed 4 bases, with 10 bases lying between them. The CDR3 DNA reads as TGTGCCAGCAGTTTGGGTCTTACTAATCAGCCCCAGCATTTT. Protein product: CASSLGLTNQPQHF.

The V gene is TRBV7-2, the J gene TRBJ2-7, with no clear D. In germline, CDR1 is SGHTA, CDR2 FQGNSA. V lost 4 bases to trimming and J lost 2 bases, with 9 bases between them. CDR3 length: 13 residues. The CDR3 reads CASSSHVTYEQYF. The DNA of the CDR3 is TGTGCCAGCAGCTCACACGTCACCTACGAGCAGTACTTC.

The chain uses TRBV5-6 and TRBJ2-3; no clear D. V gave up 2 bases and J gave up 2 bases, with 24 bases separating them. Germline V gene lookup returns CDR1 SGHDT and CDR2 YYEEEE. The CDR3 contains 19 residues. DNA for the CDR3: TGTGCCAGCAGCTTATGGCGCTTTAAGCGACCGGCCTTCACAGATACGCAGTATTTT. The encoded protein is CASSLWRFKRPAFTDTQYF.

CDR3 in DNA: TGTGCCAGCAGCCCGAGTGGGGGGGCACGTGAGCAGTTCTTC. Translation: CASSPSGGAREQFF. This chain links TRBV9 with TRBJ2-1; maybe TRBD2 (7 bases). The CDR3 length is 14 residues. Germline V gene lookup returns CDR1 SGDLS and CDR2 YYNGEE. The germline V and J ends were trimmed by 4 bases and 9 bases, with 17 bases remaining between them. Using reference TRBV9 and TRBJ2-1 for the parts outside the CDR3, the full variable domain is DSGVTQTPKHLITATGQRVTLRCSPRSGDLSVYWYQQSLDQGLQFLIQYYNGEERAKGNILERFSAQQFPDLHSELNLSSLELGDSALYFCASSPSGGAREQFFGPGTRLTVL.

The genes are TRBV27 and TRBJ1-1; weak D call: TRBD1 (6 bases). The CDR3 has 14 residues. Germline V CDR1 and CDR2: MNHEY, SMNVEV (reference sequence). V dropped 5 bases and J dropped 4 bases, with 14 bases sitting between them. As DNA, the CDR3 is TGTGCCAGCAGTCTCTCCACAGGGATCACTGAAGCTTTCTTT. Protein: CASSLSTGITEAFF.

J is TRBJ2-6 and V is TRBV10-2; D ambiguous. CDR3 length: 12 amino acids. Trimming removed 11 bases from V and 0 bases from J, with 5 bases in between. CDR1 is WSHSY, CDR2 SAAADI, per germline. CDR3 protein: CAGASGANVLTF. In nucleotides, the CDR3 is TGCGCCGGCGCCTCTGGGGCCAACGTCCTGACTTTC.

The CDR3 here is CASSVTGTDKTSGANVLTF. In DNA, the CDR3 is TGTGCCAGCAGCGTGACCGGGACAGATAAAACCTCTGGGGCCAACGTCCTGACTTTC. The V gene is TRBV9, the J gene TRBJ2-6; TRBD1 matches at 7 bases. Germline V gene lookup returns CDR1 SGDLS and CDR2 YYNGEE. The CDR3 has 19 residues. V dropped 2 bases and J dropped 0; count of bases not matched to a gene: 11. Full variable domain (outside the CDR3, taken from reference TRBV9 and TRBJ2-6): DSGVTQTPKHLITATGQRVTLRCSPRSGDLSVYWYQQSLDQGLQFLIQYYNGEERAKGNILERFSAQQFPDLHSELNLSSLELGDSALYFCASSVTGTDKTSGANVLTFGAGSRLTVL.

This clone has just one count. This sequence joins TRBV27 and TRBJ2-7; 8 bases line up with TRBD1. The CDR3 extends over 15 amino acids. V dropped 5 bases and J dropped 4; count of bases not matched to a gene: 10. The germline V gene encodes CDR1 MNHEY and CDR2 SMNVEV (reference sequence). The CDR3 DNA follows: TGTGCCAGCAGTCCCAGCCTGGGACAGGTATACGAGCAGTACTTC. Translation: CASSPSLGQVYEQYF.

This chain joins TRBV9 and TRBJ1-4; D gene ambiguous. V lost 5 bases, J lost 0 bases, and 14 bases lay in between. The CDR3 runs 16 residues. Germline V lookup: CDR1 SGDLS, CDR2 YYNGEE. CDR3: CASSKQQQATNEKLFF. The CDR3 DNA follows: TGTGCCAGCAGTAAACAGCAGCAAGCAACTAATGAAAAACTGTTTTTT.

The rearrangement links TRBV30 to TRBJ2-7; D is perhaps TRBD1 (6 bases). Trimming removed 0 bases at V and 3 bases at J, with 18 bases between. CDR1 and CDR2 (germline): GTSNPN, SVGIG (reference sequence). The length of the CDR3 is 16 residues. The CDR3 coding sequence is TGTGCCTGGAGTGTACTTCCCTTAACCAGGGGCTACGAGCAGTACTTC. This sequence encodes CAWSVLPLTRGYEQYF. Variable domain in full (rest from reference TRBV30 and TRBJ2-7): SQTIHQWPATLVQPVGSPLSLECTVEGTSNPNLYWYRQAAGRGLQLLFYSVGIGQISSEVPQNLSASRPQDRQFILSSKKLLLSDSGFYLCAWSVLPLTRGYEQYFGPGTRLTVT.